This TCR beta chain was sequenced in a study of post-analysis software for immune sequencing data. Overall study: There were relapsing-remitting, secondary progressive and progressive-relapsing multiple sclerosis among the disease courses included.

V dropped 7 bases and J dropped 0 bases, with 20 bases sitting between them. CDR3 length: 17 residues. The germline V gene has CDR1 MDHEN and CDR2 SYDVKM. There are a few counts of this clonotype. Its target is not known. Each TCR beta cDNA library carried unique molecular identifiers. From the PCR reads, TCRdb called clonotypes with MiXCR, one entry per CDR3 protein. In the table there are 450,000 to 650,000 distinct CDR3 sequences, 44% of which are singletons. The study, taken as a whole, reports: Patients carried five TRBV segments more frequently than controls did, and TRBV5-6, TRBV5-1 and TRBV20-1 were among them. Same-batch preparations were strongly co-clustered by F measure.

The chain uses TRBV28 and TRBJ2-3; weak D call: TRBD2 (6 bases). The TCR was taken from a girl aged 10 to 17 with multiple sclerosis. The sample was blood. CDR3 in DNA: TGTGCCAGCACGTCCCTACGTCTAGCGCCCAGCACAGATACGCAGTATTTT. Protein sequence: CASTSLRLAPSTDTQYF. Full variable domain (missing parts from reference TRBV28 and TRBJ2-3): DVKVTQSSRYLVKRTGEKVFLECVQDMDHENMFWYRQDPGLGLRLIYFSYDVKMKEKGDIPEGYSVSREKKERFSLILESASTNQTSMYLCASTSLRLAPSTDTQYFGPGTRLTVL.